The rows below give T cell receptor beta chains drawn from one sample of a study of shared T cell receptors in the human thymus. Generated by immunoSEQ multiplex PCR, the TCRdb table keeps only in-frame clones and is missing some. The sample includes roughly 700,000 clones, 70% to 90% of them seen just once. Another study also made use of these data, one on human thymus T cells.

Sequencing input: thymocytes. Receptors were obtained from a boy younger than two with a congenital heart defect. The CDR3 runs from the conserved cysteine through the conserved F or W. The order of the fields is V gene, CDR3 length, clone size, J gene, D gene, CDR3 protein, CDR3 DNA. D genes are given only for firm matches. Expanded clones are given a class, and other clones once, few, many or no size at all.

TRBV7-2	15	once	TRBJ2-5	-	CASSWGGGREETQYF	TGTGCCAGCAGCTGGGGGGGCGGTAGGGAAGAGACCCAGTACTTC
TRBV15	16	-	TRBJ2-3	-	CATSRVRPGLTDTQYF	TGTGCCACCAGCAGAGTAAGACCAGGCCTCACAGATACGCAGTATTTT
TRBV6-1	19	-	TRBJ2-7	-	CASSERTFQGGPVSYEQYF	TGTGCCAGCAGTGAACGAACCTTTCAGGGAGGCCCAGTTTCCTACGAGCAGTACTTC
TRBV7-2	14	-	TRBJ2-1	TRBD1	CASSPGTGGNEQFF	TGTGCCAGCAGCCCTGGGACAGGGGGCAATGAGCAGTTCTTC
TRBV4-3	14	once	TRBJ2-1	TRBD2	CASSPLRAGAEQFF	TGCGCCAGCAGCCCCCTACGGGCGGGAGCTGAGCAGTTCTTC
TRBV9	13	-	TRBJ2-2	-	CASSSGGLGELFF	TGTGCCAGCAGCTCAGGAGGGTTGGGGGAGCTGTTTTTT
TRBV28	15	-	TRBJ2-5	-	CASSLYSADQETQYF	TGTGCCAGCAGTTTATATAGCGCCGACCAAGAGACCCAGTACTTC
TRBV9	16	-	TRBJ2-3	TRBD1	CASSVGTSGGPDTQYF	TGTGCCAGCAGCGTAGGCACCTCAGGGGGCCCAGATACGCAGTATTTT
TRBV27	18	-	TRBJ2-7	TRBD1	CASSLSPGVSGTGYAQYF	TGTGCCAGCAGTTTATCTCCGGGGGTTTCCGGGACAGGCTACGCGCAGTACTTC
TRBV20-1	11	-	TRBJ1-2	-	CSARDEAGPPF	TGCAGTGCTAGAGATGAGGCAGGGCCACCCTTC
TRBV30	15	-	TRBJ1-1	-	CAWSVRPGSNTEAFF	TGTGCCTGGAGTGTACGTCCAGGGTCAAACACTGAAGCTTTCTTT
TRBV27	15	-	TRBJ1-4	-	CASSVAGRVEEKLFF	TGTGCCAGCAGCGTGGCTGGTCGGGTGGAAGAAAAACTGTTTTTT
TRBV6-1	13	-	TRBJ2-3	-	CASSESEADTQYF	TGTGCCAGCAGTGAATCGGAGGCAGATACGCAGTATTTT
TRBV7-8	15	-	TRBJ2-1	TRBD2	CASSFLAGVKNEQFF	TGTGCCAGCAGCTTTCTAGCGGGAGTAAAAAATGAGCAGTTCTTC
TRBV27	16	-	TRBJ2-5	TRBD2	CASSFWASGVQETQYF	TGTGCCAGCAGTTTTTGGGCTAGCGGGGTTCAAGAGACCCAGTACTTC
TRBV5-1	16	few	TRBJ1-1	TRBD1	CASSLAPGQGGTEAFF	TGCGCCAGCAGCTTGGCCCCGGGACAGGGGGGCACTGAAGCTTTCTTT
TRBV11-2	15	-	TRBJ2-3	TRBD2	CASSVPSGSTDTQYF	TGTGCCAGCAGCGTCCCTAGCGGGAGCACAGATACGCAGTATTTT
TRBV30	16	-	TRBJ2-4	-	CAWSDPRWGPKNIQYF	TGTGCCTGGAGTGACCCGAGGTGGGGGCCCAAAAACATTCAGTACTTC
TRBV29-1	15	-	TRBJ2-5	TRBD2	CSAQRAGGGEETQYF	TGCAGCGCCCAGCGAGCGGGAGGCGGCGAAGAGACCCAGTACTTC
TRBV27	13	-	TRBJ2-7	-	CASRPDFSYEQYF	TGTGCCAGCAGGCCAGACTTTTCCTACGAGCAGTACTTC